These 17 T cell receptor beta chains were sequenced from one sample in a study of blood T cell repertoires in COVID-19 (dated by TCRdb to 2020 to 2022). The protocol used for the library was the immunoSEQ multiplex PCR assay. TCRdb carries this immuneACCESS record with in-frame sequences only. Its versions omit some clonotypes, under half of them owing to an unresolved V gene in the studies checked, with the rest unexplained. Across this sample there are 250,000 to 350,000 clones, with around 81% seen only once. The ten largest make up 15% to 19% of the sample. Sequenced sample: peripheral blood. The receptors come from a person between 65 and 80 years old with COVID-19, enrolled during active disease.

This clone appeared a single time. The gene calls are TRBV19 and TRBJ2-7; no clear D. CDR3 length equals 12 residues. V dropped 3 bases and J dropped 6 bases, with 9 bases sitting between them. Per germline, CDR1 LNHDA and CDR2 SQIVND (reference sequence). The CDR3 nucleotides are TGTGCCAGTAGTATCCAAGCCTCCGAGCAGTACTTC. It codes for CASSIQASEQYF.

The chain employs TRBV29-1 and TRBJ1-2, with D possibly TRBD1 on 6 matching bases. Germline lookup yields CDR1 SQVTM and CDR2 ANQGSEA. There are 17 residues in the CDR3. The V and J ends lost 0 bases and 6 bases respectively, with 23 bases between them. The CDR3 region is CSVEDHRGGRLTNGYTF. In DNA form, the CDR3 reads TGCAGCGTTGAAGATCATAGAGGGGGACGGCTTACTAATGGCTACACCTTC.

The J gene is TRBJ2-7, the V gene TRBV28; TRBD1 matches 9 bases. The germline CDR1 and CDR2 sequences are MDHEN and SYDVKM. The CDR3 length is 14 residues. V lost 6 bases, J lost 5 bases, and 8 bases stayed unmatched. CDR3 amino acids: CASRDGTGSHEQYF. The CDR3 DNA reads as TGTGCCAGCAGGGACGGGACAGGGTCCCACGAGCAGTACTTC.

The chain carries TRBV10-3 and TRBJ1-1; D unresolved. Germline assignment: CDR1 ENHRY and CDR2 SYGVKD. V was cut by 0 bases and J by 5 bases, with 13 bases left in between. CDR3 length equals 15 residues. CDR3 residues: CAISESGNPGTEAFF. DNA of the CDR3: TGTGCCATCAGTGAGTCGGGAAACCCGGGGACTGAAGCTTTCTTT.

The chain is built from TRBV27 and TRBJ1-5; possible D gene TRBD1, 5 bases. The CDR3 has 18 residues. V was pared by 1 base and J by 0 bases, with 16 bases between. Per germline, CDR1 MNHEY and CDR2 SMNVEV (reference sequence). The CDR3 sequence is CASSLYSGSLVSNQPQHF. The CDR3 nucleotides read TGTGCCAGCAGTTTATATTCAGGGTCGCTGGTTAGCAATCAGCCCCAGCATTTT.

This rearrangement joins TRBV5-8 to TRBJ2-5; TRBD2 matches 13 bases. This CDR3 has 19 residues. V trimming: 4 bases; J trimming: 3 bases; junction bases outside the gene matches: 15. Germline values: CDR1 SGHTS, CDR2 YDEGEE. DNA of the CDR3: TGTGCCAGCAGCCACGGGACTAGCGGGATCCTGCCTCACAAAGAGACCCAGTACTTC. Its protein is CASSHGTSGILPHKETQYF.

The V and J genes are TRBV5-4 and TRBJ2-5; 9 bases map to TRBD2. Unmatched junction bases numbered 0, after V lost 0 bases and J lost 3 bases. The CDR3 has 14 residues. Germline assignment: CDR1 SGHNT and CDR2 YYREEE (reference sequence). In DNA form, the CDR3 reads TGTGCCAGCAGCTTGGTAGCGGGAGAAGAGACCCAGTACTTC. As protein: CASSLVAGEETQYF.

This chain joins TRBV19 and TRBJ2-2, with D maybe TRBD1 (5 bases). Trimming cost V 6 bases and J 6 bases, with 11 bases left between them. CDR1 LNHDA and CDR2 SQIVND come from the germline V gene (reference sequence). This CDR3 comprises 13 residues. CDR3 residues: CASSLQGSGELFF. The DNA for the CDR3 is TGTGCCAGTAGCCTCCAGGGCTCCGGGGAGCTGTTTTTT. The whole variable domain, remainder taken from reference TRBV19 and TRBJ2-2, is DGGITQSPKYLFRKEGQNVTLSCEQNLNHDAMYWYRQDPGQGLRLIYYSQIVNDFQKGDIAEGYSVSREKKESFPLTVTSAQKNPTAFYLCASSLQGSGELFFGEGSRLTVL.

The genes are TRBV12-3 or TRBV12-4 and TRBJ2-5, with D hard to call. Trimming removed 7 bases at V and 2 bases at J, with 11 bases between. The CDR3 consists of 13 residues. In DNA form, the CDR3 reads TGTGCCAGCACCCTTCGTACTCAAGAGACCCAGTACTTC. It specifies CASTLRTQETQYF.

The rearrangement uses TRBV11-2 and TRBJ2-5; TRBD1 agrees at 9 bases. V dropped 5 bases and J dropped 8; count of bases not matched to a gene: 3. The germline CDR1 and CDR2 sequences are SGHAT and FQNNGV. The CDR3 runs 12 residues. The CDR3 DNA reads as TGTGCCAGCAGCACGGACAGGGGAACCCAGTACTTC. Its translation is CASSTDRGTQYF. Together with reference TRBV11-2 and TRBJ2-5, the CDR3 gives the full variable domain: EAGVAQSPRYKIIEKRQSVAFWCNPISGHATLYWYQQILGQGPKLLIQFQNNGVVDDSQLPKDRFSAERLKGVDSTLKIQPAKLEDSAVYLCASSTDRGTQYFGPGTRLLVL.

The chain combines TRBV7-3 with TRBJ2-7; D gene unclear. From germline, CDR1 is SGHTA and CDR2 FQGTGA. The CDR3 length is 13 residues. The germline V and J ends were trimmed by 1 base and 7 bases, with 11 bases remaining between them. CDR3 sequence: CASSLIPRLEQYF. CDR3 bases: TGTGCCAGCAGCTTAATCCCACGGTTGGAGCAGTACTTC. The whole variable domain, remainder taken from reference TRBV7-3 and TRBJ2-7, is GAGVSQTPSNKVTEKGKYVELRCDPISGHTALYWYRQSLGQGPEFLIYFQGTGAADDSGLPNDRFFAVRPEGSVSTLKIQRTERGDSAVYLCASSLIPRLEQYFGPGTRLTVT.

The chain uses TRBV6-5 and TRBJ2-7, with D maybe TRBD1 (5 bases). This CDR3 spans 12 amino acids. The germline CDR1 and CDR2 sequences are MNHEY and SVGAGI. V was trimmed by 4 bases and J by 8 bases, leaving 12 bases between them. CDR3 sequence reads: CASSSSSGQQYF. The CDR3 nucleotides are TGTGCCAGCAGTTCCTCTTCAGGGCAGCAGTACTTC.

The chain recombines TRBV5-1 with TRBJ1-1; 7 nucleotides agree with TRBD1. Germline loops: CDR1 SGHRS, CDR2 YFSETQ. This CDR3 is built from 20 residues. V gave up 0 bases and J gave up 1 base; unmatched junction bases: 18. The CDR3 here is CASSLGLKTGVLGRNTEAFF. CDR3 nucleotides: TGCGCCAGCAGCTTGGGATTGAAAACAGGGGTGTTGGGCCGGAACACTGAAGCTTTCTTT. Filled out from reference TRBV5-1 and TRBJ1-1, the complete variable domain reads KAGVTQTPRYLIKTRGQQVTLSCSPISGHRSVSWYQQTPGQGLQFLFEYFSETQRNKGNFPGRFSGRQFSNSRSEMNVSTLELGDSALYLCASSLGLKTGVLGRNTEAFFGQGTRLTVV.

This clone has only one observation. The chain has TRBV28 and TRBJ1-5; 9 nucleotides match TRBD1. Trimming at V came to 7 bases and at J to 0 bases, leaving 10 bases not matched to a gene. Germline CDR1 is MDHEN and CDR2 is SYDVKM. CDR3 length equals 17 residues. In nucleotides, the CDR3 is TGTGCCAGCAAGGGAGGGGGACAGGGAGGTAGCAATCAGCCCCAGCATTTT. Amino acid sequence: CASKGGGQGGSNQPQHF. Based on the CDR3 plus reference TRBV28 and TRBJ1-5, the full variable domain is DVKVTQSSRYLVKRTGEKVFLECVQDMDHENMFWYRQDPGLGLRLIYFSYDVKMKEKGDIPEGYSVSREKKERFSLILESASTNQTSMYLCASKGGGQGGSNQPQHFGDGTRLSIL.

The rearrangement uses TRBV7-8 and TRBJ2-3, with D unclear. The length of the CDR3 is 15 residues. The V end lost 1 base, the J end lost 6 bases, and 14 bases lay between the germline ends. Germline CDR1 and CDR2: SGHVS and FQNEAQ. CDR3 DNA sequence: TGTGCCAGCAGCTTAGTTGGCAGTTCTTTCGATACGCAGTATTTT. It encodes CASSLVGSSFDTQYF.

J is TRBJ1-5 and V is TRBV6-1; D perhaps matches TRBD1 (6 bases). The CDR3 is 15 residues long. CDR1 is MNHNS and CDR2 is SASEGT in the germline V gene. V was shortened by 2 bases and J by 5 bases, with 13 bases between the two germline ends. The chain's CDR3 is CASSEIWTVDQPQHF. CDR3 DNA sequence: TGTGCCAGCAGTGAAATCTGGACAGTCGATCAGCCCCAGCATTTT.

The CDR3 DNA follows: TGCAGCGGCCGGGACACAGGCAATGAGCAGTTCTTC. Translated: CSGRDTGNEQFF. V gene TRBV29-1 combines with J gene TRBJ2-1; D is perhaps TRBD1 (6 bases). This CDR3 comprises 12 residues. V was cut by 7 bases and J by 6 bases, with 13 bases left in between. From germline, CDR1 is SQVTM and CDR2 ANQGSEA.